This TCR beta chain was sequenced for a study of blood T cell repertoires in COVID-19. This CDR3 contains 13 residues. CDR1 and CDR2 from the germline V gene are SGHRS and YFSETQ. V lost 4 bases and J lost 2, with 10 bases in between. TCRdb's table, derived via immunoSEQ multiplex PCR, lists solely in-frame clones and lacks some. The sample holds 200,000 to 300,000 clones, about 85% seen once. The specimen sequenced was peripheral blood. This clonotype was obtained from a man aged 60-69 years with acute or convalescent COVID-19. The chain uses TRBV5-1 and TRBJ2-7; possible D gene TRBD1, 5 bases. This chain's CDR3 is CASSPWGAYEQYF. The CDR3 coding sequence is TGCGCCAGCAGCCCCTGGGGCGCCTACGAGCAGTACTTC. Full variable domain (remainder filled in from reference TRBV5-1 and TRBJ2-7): KAGVTQTPRYLIKTRGQQVTLSCSPISGHRSVSWYQQTPGQGLQFLFEYFSETQRNKGNFPGRFSGRQFSNSRSEMNVSTLELGDSALYLCASSPWGAYEQYFGPGTRLTVT.